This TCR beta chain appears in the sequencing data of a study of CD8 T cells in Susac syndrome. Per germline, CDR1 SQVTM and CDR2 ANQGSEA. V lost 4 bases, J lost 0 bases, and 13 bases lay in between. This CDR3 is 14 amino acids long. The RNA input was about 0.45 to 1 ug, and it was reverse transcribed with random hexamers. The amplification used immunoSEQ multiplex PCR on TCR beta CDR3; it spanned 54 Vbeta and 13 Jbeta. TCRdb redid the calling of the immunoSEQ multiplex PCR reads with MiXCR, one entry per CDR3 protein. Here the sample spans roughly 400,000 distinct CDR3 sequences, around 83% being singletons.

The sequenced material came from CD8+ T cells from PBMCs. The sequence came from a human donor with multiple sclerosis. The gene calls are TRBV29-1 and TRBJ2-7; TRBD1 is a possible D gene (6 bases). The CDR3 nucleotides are TGCAGCGTTGTTTACCAGGGGATCTCCTACGAGCAGTACTTC. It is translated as CSVVYQGISYEQYF.